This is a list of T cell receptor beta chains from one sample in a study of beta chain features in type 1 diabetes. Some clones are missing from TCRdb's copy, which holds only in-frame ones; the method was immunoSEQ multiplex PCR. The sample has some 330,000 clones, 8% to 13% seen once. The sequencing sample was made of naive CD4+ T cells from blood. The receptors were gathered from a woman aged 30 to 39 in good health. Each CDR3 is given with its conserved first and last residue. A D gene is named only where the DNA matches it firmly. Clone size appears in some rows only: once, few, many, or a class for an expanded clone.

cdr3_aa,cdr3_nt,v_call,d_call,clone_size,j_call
CASSVGVGGNNEQFF,TGTGCCAGCAGCGTAGGGGTTGGCGGAAACAATGAGCAGTTCTTC,TRBV9,-,few,TRBJ2-1
CASSQPGVTEAFF,TGTGCCAGCAGTCAGCCCGGGGTCACTGAAGCTTTCTTT,TRBV5-4,-,few,TRBJ1-1
CASSVGGGHYNEQFF,TGTGCCAGCAGCGTAGGTGGCGGCCACTACAATGAGCAGTTCTTC,TRBV9,-,-,TRBJ2-1
CASSIVRSGNTEAFF,TGTGCCAGTAGTATAGTCAGATCTGGGAACACTGAAGCTTTCTTT,TRBV19,-,few,TRBJ1-1
CASSVLDTASGGYTF,TGTGCCAGCAGCGTGCTGGACACCGCCTCGGGTGGCTACACCTTC,TRBV9,-,-,TRBJ1-2
CASSFQTSGFYEQYF,TGCGCCAGCAGCTTTCAGACTAGCGGGTTCTACGAGCAGTACTTC,TRBV5-1,TRBD2,-,TRBJ2-7
CASSLGGTGGIYEQYF,TGTGCCAGCAGCTTAGGGGGGACAGGGGGCATCTACGAGCAGTACTTC,TRBV7-2,TRBD1,-,TRBJ2-7
CASSFSEVYGTQYF,TGTGCCAGCAGTTTTAGCGAAGTATATGGGACCCAGTACTTC,TRBV27,-,-,TRBJ2-5
CAISEAGSSYEQYF,TGTGCCATCAGTGAAGCTGGGAGCTCCTACGAGCAGTACTTC,TRBV10-3,-,few,TRBJ2-7
CASRLISGITGELFF,TGCGCCAGCAGGCTAATTAGCGGGATTACCGGGGAGCTGTTTTTT,TRBV5-1,TRBD2,-,TRBJ2-2
CSVAGVGLGSYNEQFF,TGCAGCGTTGCAGGTGTGGGACTGGGATCCTACAATGAGCAGTTCTTC,TRBV29-1,-,-,TRBJ2-1
CASSPGGAGAKNIQYF,TGTGCCAGCAGCCCGGGGGGAGCGGGAGCCAAAAACATTCAGTACTTC,TRBV7-2,TRBD2,few,TRBJ2-4
CASSVPGGPDGELFF,TGTGCCAGCAGCGTACCGGGAGGGCCCGACGGGGAGCTGTTTTTT,TRBV9,TRBD2,-,TRBJ2-2
CASSMTLANYEQYF,TGTGCCAGTAGTATGACTTTAGCGAACTACGAGCAGTACTTC,TRBV19,-,few,TRBJ2-7
CASSTLDREETQYF,TGTGCCAGTAGTACCTTGGACAGGGAAGAGACCCAGTACTTC,TRBV19,TRBD1,few,TRBJ2-5
CASSSTLLSGRNNEQFF,TGCGCCAGCAGCTCCACTCTTCTTAGCGGGAGGAACAATGAGCAGTTCTTC,TRBV4-1,TRBD2,-,TRBJ2-1
CASSPRGLAGLETQYF,TGTGCCAGCAGCCCTCGGGGACTAGCGGGACTGGAGACCCAGTACTTC,TRBV7-2,TRBD2,few,TRBJ2-5
CASSLTGTANTGELFF,TGTGCCAGCAGCCTTACCGGGACAGCGAACACCGGGGAGCTGTTTTTT,TRBV14,TRBD1,few,TRBJ2-2
CASHSNGRGSPDTQYF,TGTGCCAGCCACTCAAATGGGAGGGGGTCCCCAGATACGCAGTATTTT,TRBV7-3,-,few,TRBJ2-3
CASSLDGSYEQYF,TGCGCCAGCAGCCTGGACGGGAGCTACGAGCAGTACTTC,TRBV5-1,-,-,TRBJ2-7
CASSIDTLSNEQFF,TGTGCCAGCAGCATTGACACGCTATCCAATGAGCAGTTCTTC,TRBV7-8,-,few,TRBJ2-1
CASSYRGSDTGELFF,TGTGCCAGCAGCTACAGGGGTTCGGACACCGGGGAGCTGTTTTTT,TRBV11-3,TRBD1,-,TRBJ2-2
CASSEDVGRSNTEAFF,TGTGCCAGTAGTGAGGATGTGGGGCGAAGTAACACTGAAGCTTTCTTT,TRBV19,-,-,TRBJ1-1
CASRRDLQETQYF,TGTGCCAGCAGACGGGACTTGCAAGAGACCCAGTACTTC,TRBV28,-,-,TRBJ2-5
CASSFLTARDNEQFF,TGCGCCAGCAGCTTTTTAACAGCTCGAGACAATGAGCAGTTCTTC,TRBV5-1,-,-,TRBJ2-1
CATSSHNRGDEQYF,TGTGCCACCAGCAGTCACAACAGGGGGGACGAGCAGTACTTC,TRBV15,TRBD1,-,TRBJ2-7
CSADLGTSGTRNEQFF,TGCAGCGCTGACTTAGGGACTAGCGGGACTCGCAATGAGCAGTTCTTC,TRBV29-1,TRBD2,few,TRBJ2-1
CASSSSGTSGRGLNEQFF,TGCGCCAGCAGCTCCTCCGGGACTAGCGGGAGGGGCCTGAATGAGCAGTTCTTC,TRBV5-1,TRBD2,-,TRBJ2-1
CASSQSRKGPLYGYTF,TGCGCCAGCAGTCAATCAAGGAAGGGGCCGCTTTATGGCTACACCTTC,TRBV23-1,-,-,TRBJ1-2
CASSHGQGYEQYF,TGTGCCAGCAGCCATGGTCAGGGCTACGAGCAGTACTTC,TRBV5-4,-,few,TRBJ2-7
CASSTASGSRETQYF,TGTGCCAGCAGTACCGCTAGCGGGAGTAGAGAGACCCAGTACTTC,TRBV28,TRBD2,few,TRBJ2-5
CASDRRGGGTDTQYF,TGTGCCAGCGACCGGCGGGGCGGAGGCACAGATACGCAGTATTTT,TRBV28,-,-,TRBJ2-3
CSVVGAGTEAFF,TGCAGCGTTGTAGGGGCCGGGACTGAAGCTTTCTTT,TRBV29-1,-,few,TRBJ1-1
CASSVSSGSSYEQYF,TGTGCCAGCAGCGTATCGAGCGGGAGCTCCTACGAGCAGTACTTC,TRBV9,TRBD2,-,TRBJ2-7
CASSVAGDREHEQFF,TGTGCCAGCAGCGTAGCTGGGGACAGGGAGCATGAGCAGTTCTTC,TRBV9,TRBD1,few,TRBJ2-1
CASSPLGARQETQYF,TGTGCCAGCTCACCTCTGGGCGCTCGACAAGAGACCCAGTACTTC,TRBV18,-,-,TRBJ2-5
CSVELFGTSTDTQYF,TGCAGCGTTGAATTATTTGGGACTAGCACAGATACGCAGTATTTT,TRBV29-1,-,-,TRBJ2-3
CASSRQGEYQETQYF,TGTGCCAGCAGTCGACAGGGGGAGTACCAAGAGACCCAGTACTTC,TRBV11-1,TRBD1,few,TRBJ2-5
CASSLDRGLQPQHF,TGTGCCAGCAGCTTGGACAGGGGACTTCAGCCCCAGCATTTT,TRBV5-4,TRBD1,few,TRBJ1-5
CASTLSTGYNEQFF,TGTGCCAGCACCCTGTCGACTGGCTACAATGAGCAGTTCTTC,TRBV28,-,few,TRBJ2-1
CASSATSGRGNEQFF,TGTGCCAGCAGCGCGACTAGCGGGAGGGGCAATGAGCAGTTCTTC,TRBV9,TRBD2,few,TRBJ2-1
CASSGGLTPSSEQYF,TGTGCCAGCAGCGGGGGCCTGACCCCCTCTAGCGAGCAGTACTTC,TRBV12-1,-,few,TRBJ2-7
CATSRGQGGEKLFF,TGTGCCACCAGCAGGGGACAGGGTGGAGAAAAACTGTTTTTT,TRBV15,TRBD1,-,TRBJ1-4
CAILVAAYGYTF,TGTGCCATCTTGGTTGCGGCCTATGGCTACACCTTC,TRBV28,-,-,TRBJ1-2
CASSLGPSGNSYEQYF,TGTGCCAGCAGCTTAGGTCCTAGCGGAAACTCCTACGAGCAGTACTTC,TRBV7-6,TRBD2,-,TRBJ2-7
CASSEIVRSNYGYTF,TGTGCCAGCAGTGAAATCGTCAGATCTAACTATGGCTACACCTTC,TRBV6-1,-,-,TRBJ1-2
CASSAGTSAVEGGEQYF,TGTGCCAGTAGTGCCGGGACTAGCGCTGTTGAGGGGGGCGAGCAGTACTTC,TRBV19,TRBD2,few,TRBJ2-7
CASSLSGLNTGELFF,TGTGCCAGCAGTTTATCTGGACTGAACACCGGGGAGCTGTTTTTT,TRBV28,-,-,TRBJ2-2
CASSLEAGKSYEQYF,TGCGCCAGCAGCTTGGAGGCAGGGAAATCCTACGAGCAGTACTTC,TRBV5-1,-,-,TRBJ2-7
CASSLLPAEGGNIQYF,TGCGCCAGCAGCTTGCTTCCAGCGGAAGGAGGAAACATTCAGTACTTC,TRBV5-1,-,-,TRBJ2-4
CASSSTGWVDEQYF,TGTGCCAGCAGCTCGACAGGGTGGGTCGACGAGCAGTACTTC,TRBV5-4,TRBD1,few,TRBJ2-7